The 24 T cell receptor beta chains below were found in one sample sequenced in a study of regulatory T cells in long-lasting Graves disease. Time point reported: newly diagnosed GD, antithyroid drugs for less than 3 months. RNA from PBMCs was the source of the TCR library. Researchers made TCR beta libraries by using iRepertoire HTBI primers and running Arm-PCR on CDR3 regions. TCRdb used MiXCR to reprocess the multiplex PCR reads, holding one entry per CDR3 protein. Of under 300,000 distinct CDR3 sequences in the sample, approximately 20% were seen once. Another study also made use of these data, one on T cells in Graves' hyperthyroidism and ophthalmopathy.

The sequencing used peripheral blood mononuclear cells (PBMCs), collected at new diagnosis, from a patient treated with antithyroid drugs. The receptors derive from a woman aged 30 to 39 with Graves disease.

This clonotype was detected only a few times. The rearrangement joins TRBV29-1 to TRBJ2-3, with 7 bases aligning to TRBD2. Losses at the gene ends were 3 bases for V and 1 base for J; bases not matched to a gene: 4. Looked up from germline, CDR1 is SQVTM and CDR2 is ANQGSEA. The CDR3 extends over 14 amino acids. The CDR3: CSVDSRGGTDTQYF. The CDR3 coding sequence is TGCAGCGTTGACAGTCGGGGGGGCACAGATACGCAGTATTTT.

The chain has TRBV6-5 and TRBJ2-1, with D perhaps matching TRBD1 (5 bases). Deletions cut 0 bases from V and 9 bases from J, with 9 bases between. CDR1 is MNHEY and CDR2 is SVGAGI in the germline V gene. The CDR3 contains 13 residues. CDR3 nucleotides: TGTGCCAGCAGTTACTCGGAAGGGGTTGAGCAGTTCTTC. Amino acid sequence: CASSYSEGVEQFF.

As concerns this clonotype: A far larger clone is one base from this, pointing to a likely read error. The CDR3 region is CASSLGSLYNEQFF. CDR3 DNA sequence: TGTGCCAGCAGCTTAGGCAGCCTTTACAATGAGCAGTTCTTC. The chain joins TRBV11-2 to TRBJ2-1; D remains unclear. V was clipped by 1 base and J by 4 bases, with 8 bases between them. CDR3 size: 14 residues. Germline CDR1 reads SGHAT; CDR2 reads FQNNGV. Looking up the rest from reference TRBV11-2 and TRBJ2-1 gives the full variable domain: EAGVAQSPRYKIIEKRQSVAFWCNPISGHATLYWYQQILGQGPKLLIQFQNNGVVDDSQLPKDRFSAERLKGVDSTLKIQPAKLEDSAVYLCASSLGSLYNEQFFGPGTRLTVL.

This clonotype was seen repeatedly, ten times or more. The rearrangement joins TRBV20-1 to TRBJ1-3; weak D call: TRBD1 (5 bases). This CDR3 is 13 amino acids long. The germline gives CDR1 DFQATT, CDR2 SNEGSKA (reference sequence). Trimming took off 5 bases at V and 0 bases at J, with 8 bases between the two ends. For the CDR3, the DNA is TGCAGTGCTGTACAGGACTCTGGAAACACCATATATTTT. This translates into CSAVQDSGNTIYF.

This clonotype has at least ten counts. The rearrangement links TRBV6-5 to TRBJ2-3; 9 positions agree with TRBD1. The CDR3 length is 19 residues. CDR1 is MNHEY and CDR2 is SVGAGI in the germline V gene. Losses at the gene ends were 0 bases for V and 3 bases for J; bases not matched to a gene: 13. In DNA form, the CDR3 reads TGTGCCAGCAGTTACTCGCGAATTCCGGGACAGGGTATAACAGATACGCAGTATTTT. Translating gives CASSYSRIPGQGITDTQYF.

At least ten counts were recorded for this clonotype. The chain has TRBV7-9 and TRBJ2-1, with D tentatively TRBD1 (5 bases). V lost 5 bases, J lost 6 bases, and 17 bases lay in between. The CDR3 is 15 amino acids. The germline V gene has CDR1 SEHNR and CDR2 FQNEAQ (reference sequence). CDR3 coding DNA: TGTGCCAGCAGCCCGACAGACTCCAAGGGCAATGAGCAGTTCTTC. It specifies CASSPTDSKGNEQFF.

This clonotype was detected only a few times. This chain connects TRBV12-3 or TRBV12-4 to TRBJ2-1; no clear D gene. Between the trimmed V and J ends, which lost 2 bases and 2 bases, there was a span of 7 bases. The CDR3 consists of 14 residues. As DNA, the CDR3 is TGTGCCAGCAGTTTAAATGGACCCTACAATGAGCAGTTCTTC. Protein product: CASSLNGPYNEQFF.

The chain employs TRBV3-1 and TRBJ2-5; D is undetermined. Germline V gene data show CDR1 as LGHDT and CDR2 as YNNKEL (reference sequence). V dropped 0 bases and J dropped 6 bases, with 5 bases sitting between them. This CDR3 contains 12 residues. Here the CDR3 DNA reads TGTGCCAGCAGCCAAGATGAACAGACCCAGTACTTC. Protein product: CASSQDEQTQYF.

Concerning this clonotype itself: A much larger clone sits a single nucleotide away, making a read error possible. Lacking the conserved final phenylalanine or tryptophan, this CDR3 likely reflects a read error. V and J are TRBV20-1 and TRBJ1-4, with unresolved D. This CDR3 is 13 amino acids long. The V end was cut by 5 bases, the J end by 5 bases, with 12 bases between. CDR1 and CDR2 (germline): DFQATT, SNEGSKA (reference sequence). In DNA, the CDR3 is TGCAGTGCTGGCCCGGGCGAGAATGAAAAACTGTTTGTT. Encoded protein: CSAGPGENEKLFV.

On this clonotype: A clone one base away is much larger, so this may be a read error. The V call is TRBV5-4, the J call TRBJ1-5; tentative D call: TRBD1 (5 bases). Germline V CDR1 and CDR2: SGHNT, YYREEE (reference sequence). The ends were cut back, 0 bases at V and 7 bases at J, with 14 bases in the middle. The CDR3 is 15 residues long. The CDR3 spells CASSLGGIPEQPQHF. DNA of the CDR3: TGTGCCAGCAGCTTGGGGGGCATTCCAGAGCAGCCCCAGCATTTT.

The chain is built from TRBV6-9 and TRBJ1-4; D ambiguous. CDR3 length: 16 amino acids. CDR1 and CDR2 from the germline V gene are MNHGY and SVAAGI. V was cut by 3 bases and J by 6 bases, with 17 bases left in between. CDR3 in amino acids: CASSYPSALLDEKLFF. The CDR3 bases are TGTGCCAGCAGTTACCCCTCGGCGCTATTGGATGAAAAACTGTTTTTT.

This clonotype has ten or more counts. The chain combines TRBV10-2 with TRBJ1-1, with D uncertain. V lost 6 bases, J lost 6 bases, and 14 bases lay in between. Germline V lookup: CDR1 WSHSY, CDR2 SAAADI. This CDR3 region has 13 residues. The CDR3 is CASRDLLRAEAFF. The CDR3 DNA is TGCGCCAGCAGGGACCTACTGAGGGCTGAAGCTTTCTTT.

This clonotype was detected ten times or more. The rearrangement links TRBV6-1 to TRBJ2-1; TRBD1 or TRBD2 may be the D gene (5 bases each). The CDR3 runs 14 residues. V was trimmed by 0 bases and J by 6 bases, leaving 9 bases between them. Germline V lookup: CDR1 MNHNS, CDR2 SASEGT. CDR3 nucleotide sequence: TGTGCCAGCAGTGAAGCGGGGACGGCCAATGAGCAGTTCTTC. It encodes CASSEAGTANEQFF.

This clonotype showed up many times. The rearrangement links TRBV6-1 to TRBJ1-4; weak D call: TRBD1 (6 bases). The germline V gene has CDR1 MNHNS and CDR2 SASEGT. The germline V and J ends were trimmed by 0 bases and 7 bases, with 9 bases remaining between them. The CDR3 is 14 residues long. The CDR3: CASSEATGAEKLFF. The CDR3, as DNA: TGTGCCAGCAGTGAAGCTACGGGGGCTGAAAAACTGTTTTTT.

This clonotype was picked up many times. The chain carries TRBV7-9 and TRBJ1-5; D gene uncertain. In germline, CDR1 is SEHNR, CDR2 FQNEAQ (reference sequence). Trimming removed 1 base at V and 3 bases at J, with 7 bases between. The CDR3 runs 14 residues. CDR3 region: CASSLVDYNQPQHF. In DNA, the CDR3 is TGTGCCAGCAGCTTAGTAGACTACAATCAGCCCCAGCATTTT.

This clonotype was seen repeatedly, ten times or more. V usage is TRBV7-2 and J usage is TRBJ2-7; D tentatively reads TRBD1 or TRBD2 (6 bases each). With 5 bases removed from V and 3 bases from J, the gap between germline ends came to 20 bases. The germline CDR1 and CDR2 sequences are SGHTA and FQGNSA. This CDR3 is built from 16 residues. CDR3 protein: CASSLLGGQAGYEQYF. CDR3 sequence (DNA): TGTGCCAGCAGCCTCCTGGGGGGCCAAGCGGGCTACGAGCAGTACTTC.

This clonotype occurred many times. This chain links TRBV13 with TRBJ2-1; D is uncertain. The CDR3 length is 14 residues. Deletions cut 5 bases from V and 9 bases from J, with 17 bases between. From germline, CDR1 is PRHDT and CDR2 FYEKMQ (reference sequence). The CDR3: CASSPPFSGGEQFF. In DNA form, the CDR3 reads TGTGCCAGCAGCCCCCCCTTTAGTGGCGGTGAGCAGTTCTTC.

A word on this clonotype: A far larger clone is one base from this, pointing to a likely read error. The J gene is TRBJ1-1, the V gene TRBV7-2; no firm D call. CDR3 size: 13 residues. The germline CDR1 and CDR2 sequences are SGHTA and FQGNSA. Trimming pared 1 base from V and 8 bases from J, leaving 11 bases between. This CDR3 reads CASSLGPPQEAFF. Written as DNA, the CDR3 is TGTGCCAGCAGCTTAGGTCCCCCCCAGGAAGCTTTCTTT.

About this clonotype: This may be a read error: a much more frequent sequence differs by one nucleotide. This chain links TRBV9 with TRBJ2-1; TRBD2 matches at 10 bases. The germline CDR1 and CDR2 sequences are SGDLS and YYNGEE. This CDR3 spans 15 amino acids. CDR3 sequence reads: CASSPTSGAYNELFF. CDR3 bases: TGTGCCAGCAGCCCTACTAGCGGGGCCTACAATGAGCTGTTCTTC.

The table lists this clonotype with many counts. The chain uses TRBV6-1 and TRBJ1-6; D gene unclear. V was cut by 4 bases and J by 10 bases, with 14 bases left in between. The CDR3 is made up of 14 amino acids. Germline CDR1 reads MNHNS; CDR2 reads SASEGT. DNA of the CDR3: TGTGCCAGCAGTGTCCGGGAAAATGGGTCACCCCTCCACTTT. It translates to CASSVRENGSPLHF.

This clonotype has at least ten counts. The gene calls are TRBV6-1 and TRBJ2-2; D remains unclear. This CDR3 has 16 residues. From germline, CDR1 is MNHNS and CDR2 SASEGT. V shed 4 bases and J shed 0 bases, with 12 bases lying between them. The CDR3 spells CASSAGRATNTGELFF. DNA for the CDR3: TGTGCCAGCAGTGCGGGCCGAGCGACGAACACCGGGGAGCTGTTTTTT.

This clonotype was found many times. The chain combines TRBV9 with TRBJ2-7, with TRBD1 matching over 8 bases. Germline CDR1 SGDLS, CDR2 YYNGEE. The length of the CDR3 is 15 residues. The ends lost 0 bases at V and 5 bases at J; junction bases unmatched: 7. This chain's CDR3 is CASSVEETGVHEQYF. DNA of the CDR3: TGTGCCAGCAGCGTAGAGGAGACAGGGGTCCACGAGCAGTACTTC. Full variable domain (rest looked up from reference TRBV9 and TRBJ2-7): DSGVTQTPKHLITATGQRVTLRCSPRSGDLSVYWYQQSLDQGLQFLIQYYNGEERAKGNILERFSAQQFPDLHSELNLSSLELGDSALYFCASSVEETGVHEQYFGPGTRLTVT.

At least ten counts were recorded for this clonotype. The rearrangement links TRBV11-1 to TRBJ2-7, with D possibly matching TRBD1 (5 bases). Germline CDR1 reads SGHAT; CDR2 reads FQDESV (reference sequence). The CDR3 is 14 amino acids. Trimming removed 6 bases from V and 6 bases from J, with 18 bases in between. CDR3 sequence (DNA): TGTGCCAGCAGAGAAGGAACAGGCTGGGGCGAGCAGTACTTC. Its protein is CASREGTGWGEQYF.

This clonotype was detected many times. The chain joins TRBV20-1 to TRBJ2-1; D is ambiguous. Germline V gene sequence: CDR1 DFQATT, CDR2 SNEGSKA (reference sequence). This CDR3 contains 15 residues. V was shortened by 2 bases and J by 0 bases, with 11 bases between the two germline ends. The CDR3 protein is CSARSDRSSYNEQFF. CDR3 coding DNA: TGCAGTGCTAGATCCGACCGGAGCTCCTACAATGAGCAGTTCTTC.